The TCR beta chain under discussion was sequenced for a study of cytomegalovirus exposure and HLA in healthy donors. The V and J ends lost 6 bases and 8 bases, in that order; junction bases with no gene match: 3. The CDR3 is 13 residues long. The germline CDR1 and CDR2 sequences are LGHNT and FRNRAP. Regarding the study as a whole: Cytomegalovirus-associated status was assigned to some 160 TCR beta chains.

Primers: 60 Vbeta forward and 13 Jbeta reverse. Sequencing used immunoSEQ multiplex PCR; TCRdb keeps in-frame clones, though not all of them. The sample shows 180,000 or so clones, 82% of them seen only once. Note on this clone: What it binds is not known.

The TCR was taken from a boy aged 2 to 10 in good health and CMV-seronegative. The chain uses TRBV12-5 and TRBJ2-2; 10 positions agree with TRBD1. The sample consisted of PBMCs. For the CDR3, the DNA is TGTGCTAGTGGAAGGGACAGGGGAGGGGAGCTGTTTTTT. Its translation: CASGRDRGGELFF.